This section outlines one TCR beta chain sequence together with its context. This entry belongs to a study of response to subunit inactivated influenza vaccine. Trimming shortened V by 4 bases and J by 5 bases, and 12 bases separated the two germline ends. The CDR3 spans 14 residues. Germline CDR1 and CDR2: LGHDT and YNNKEL (reference sequence). TCRdb passed the RT-PCR reads through MiXCR, listing each CDR3 protein once. The sample has approximately 520,000 distinct CDR3 sequences; approximately 15% are singletons. This TCR derives from a man aged 50 to 69 who received an inactivated influenza vaccine. The starting material was CD4+ T cells sorted from PBMCs, obtained roughly 24 months after vaccination. The chain links TRBV3-1 to TRBJ1-5; the D is unclear. CDR3 in amino acids: CASSPRALDQPQHF. The DNA for the CDR3 is TGTGCCAGCAGCCCCCGGGCGCTGGATCAGCCCCAGCATTTT.